One T cell receptor beta chain is described in this entry. This clonotype was seen a handful of times. No antigen is known for it. No base quality information exists; no much larger clone differs at one position. The sample comes from a study of T-cell memory formation after mild COVID-19 (dated by TCRdb to the early 2020s). Looking at the study overall: TCR sequence clusters from the two donors were largely donor specific. Two young, previously healthy adult volunteers, one female and one male, were included in the cohort. Longitudinal TCRalpha and TCRbeta repertoire sequencing tracked T-cell clones expanding and contracting after mild COVID-19 in a couple of donors. Study-level results and caveats: From day 15 to 85, contracting clones showed balanced CD4/CD8 phenotypes, whereas a second wave of clones that expanded from day 15 to 37 leaned towards CD4+. The second-wave clones that peaked on day 37 were not confirmed to be SARS-CoV-2 specific. Contracting CD4+ clones turned up mainly in the CM and EM memory subsets, whereas EMRA was where CD8+ clones were enriched. The study included only a couple of mild cases, and larger cohorts that include severe cases with pre-infection samples were judged to be necessary. Some responding clones were detected in pre-infection memory, which suggested that pre-existing cross-reactive memory T cells had joined the SARS-CoV-2 response.

Ficoll-Paque density gradient centrifugation was the method used to isolate PBMCs. The CDR3 measures 13 amino acids from cysteine to phenylalanine. The CDR3 DNA has 39 bases and is translated from base 1. V was cut back by 2 bases and J by 8 bases, leaving a gap of 10 bases between them. The germline V gene gives CDR1 as SGHRS and CDR2 as YFSETQ. Data came from an Illumina NovaSeq 6000. TCRalpha and TCRbeta cDNA libraries were built by 5'RACE with constant-segment primers, adding sample barcodes and unique molecular identifiers. RNA was extracted from every sample with Trizol reagent. Amplification of the libraries took two PCR steps, and the second step added a second sample barcode plus Illumina TruSeq adapters. Sequencing of the libraries was done on an Illumina NovaSeq, producing 2 x 150 bp paired-end reads. Regarding the original processing steps: With migec v1.2.7, reads were demultiplexed and then collapsed into UMI-guided consensus sequences. Using mixcr v2.1.11, the UMI consensuses were aligned to TRA and TRB V and J templates and assembled into clonotypes. Expanded or contracted clonotypes were those called significant by both edgeR and NoisET, with noise models trained on biological replicates. For edgeR calls, the thresholds were a false discovery rate-adjusted p below 0.01 and a log2 fold-change of 1. PCA with hierarchical clustering of max-normalized trajectories of the 1000 most abundant clonotypes was used as exploratory dynamics analysis. Each responding clone was given a CD4 or CD8 phenotype based on the CD4+ and CD8+ repertoires, which had been sequenced separately. Using fastp trimming at Q25 and MiXCR clonotype assembly, TCRdb reanalyzed the public sequencing data and kept in-frame beta chains. Identical CDR3 protein sequences are pooled into one entry, listed with their most common genes and DNA. These V and J calls are TCRdb output, not the study's own analysis. This sample gives about 110,000 distinct CDR3 sequences in total; over 15% of them show up just once. The ten largest clones capture 5% to 7% of the sample.

What was sequenced was PBMCs or a T cell subset sorted from them (not recorded which). The sequence joins TRBV5-1 to TRBJ1-4; the D gene cannot be named for sure. This sequence was found in a man younger than 30 who had mild COVID-19 (a few samples of this study predate the infection). The sample titles of this study are shuffled in the database, so cell type and time point are left out; the donor was told from shared clones. The CDR3 in this case is CASSFGVLEKLFF. The sequence in DNA is TGCGCCAGCAGCTTCGGGGTTTTAGAAAAACTGTTTTTT.